The T cell receptor beta chain under discussion was sequenced for a study of T-cell memory formation after mild COVID-19. The CDR3 covers 13 residues. V lost 6 bases and J 4 bases, leaving 12 bases between the germline ends. Researchers used 5'RACE with constant-segment primers to make TCR alpha and TCR beta cDNA libraries that carry sample barcodes and UMIs. TCRdb reprocessed the 5' RACE reads with MiXCR, giving one entry per CDR3 protein. The sample includes around 450,000 distinct CDR3 sequences, 20% of them seen just once. This clonotype was picked up a small number of times. Its matching antigen is unknown. Findings of the study overall: Day 15 to 85 contractors were CD4/CD8 balanced; later expanders leaned CD4+.

The origin of this receptor is an adult woman who had mild COVID-19 (a few samples of this study predate the infection). Cell type and time point are not known. Sequencing input: PBMCs or a T cell subset sorted from them (not recorded which). The V call is TRBV12-3 or TRBV12-4, the J call TRBJ1-2, with D hard to call. CDR3 protein: CASREDRGYGYTF. The CDR3 bases are TGTGCCAGCAGGGAAGACCGGGGCTATGGCTACACCTTC.